These T cell receptor beta chains were read from a single sample in a study of shared clonotypes between healthy human individuals. Sequencing used immunoSEQ multiplex PCR; TCRdb keeps in-frame clones, though not all of them. This sample has roughly 300,000 clones; roughly 80% occur once, and the top ten carry more than 9%. What was sequenced was memory CD4+ T cells sorted from blood. These receptors came from a man aged 25 to 40 in good health. Both conserved end residues are part of each CDR3. The D gene is left open where the match is weak. Clone size is stated in some rows and not others, as once, few, many or a class when expanded.

TGTGCCAGCAGCCCAGGGACGGGGCCAGGGGCCAACGTCCTGACTTTC CASSPGTGPGANVLTF . TRBJ2-6 . TRBV7-8
TGTGTCAGAAGCTTCAGTTTGCGGGGGAAGATAGATACGCAGTATTTT CVRSFSLRGKIDTQYF . TRBJ2-3 few TRBV7-5
TGCGCCAGCAGCGCGGGACTAGCGGCTTCCGTTGAGACCCAGTACTTC CASSAGLAASVETQYF TRBD2 TRBJ2-5 . TRBV5-1
TGTGCCAGCAGTTTATTGGGACAGGGCTCTGGAAACACCATATATTTT CASSLLGQGSGNTIYF TRBD1 TRBJ1-3 once TRBV27
TGTGCCATCAGTGAGGGGACTAGCGGCAGCACAGATACGCAGTATTTT CAISEGTSGSTDTQYF TRBD2 TRBJ2-3 . TRBV10-3
TGTGCCAGCAGTCGCGGGGGGCCTCGGAACGAGCAGTACTTC CASSRGGPRNEQYF TRBD2 TRBJ2-7 . TRBV7-2
TGTGCCAGTAGTAACTCCGGGGGAGTCAACACTGAAGCTTTCTTT CASSNSGGVNTEAFF . TRBJ1-1 few TRBV19
TGTGCCAGCTCACAATACAGGGGCTGGGATCAGCCCCAGCATTTT CASSQYRGWDQPQHF TRBD1 TRBJ1-5 . TRBV18
TGTGCCAGTGGAGGGGGACTGATAGGCGTCACTGAAGCTTTCTTT CASGGGLIGVTEAFF . TRBJ1-1 once TRBV11-2
TGTGCCAGCAGCTTAGTCTTCCAATACAATGAGCAGTTCTTC CASSLVFQYNEQFF . TRBJ2-1 . TRBV7-2
TGTGCCAGCAGCTTCAGCGGGAGCTCCTACAATGAGCAGTTCTTC CASSFSGSSYNEQFF TRBD2 TRBJ2-1 . TRBV7-3
TGTGCCAGCAGCTTAGTGGCTAGCGGAACCTACAATGAGCAGTTCTTC CASSLVASGTYNEQFF TRBD2 TRBJ2-1 few TRBV7-2
TGCGCCAGCAGCCAAGGAGCGGGAGGAGGGAAAGAGCAGTACTTC CASSQGAGGGKEQYF TRBD2 TRBJ2-7 . TRBV4-3
TGTGCCAGCAGCTCCGGGACAGGGGTAACAGATACGCAGTATTTT CASSSGTGVTDTQYF TRBD1 TRBJ2-3 many TRBV6-6
TGTGCCAGCAGCCTTAGCGGGAGGGCCTTAAGCGGGGAGCTGTTTTTT CASSLSGRALSGELFF TRBD2 TRBJ2-2 few TRBV7-6
TGTGCCAGCAGCAGGACAGGGGGCTTCCGGATACAAGAGACCCAGTACTTC CASSRTGGFRIQETQYF TRBD1 TRBJ2-5 . TRBV2
TGCAGCGCTAAAGGGATGTTCAAGGATACGCAGTATTTT CSAKGMFKDTQYF . TRBJ2-3 . TRBV29-1
TGTGCCAGTCGACTAGCGGGAGTACCCGGGGAGCTGTTTTTT CASRLAGVPGELFF TRBD2 TRBJ2-2 . TRBV19
TGCGCCAGCAGCCCCTCCGGGGGGGCGCGGGTAGAGACCCAGTACTTC CASSPSGGARVETQYF TRBD2 TRBJ2-5 . TRBV4-3